What follows are 31 T cell receptor beta chains derived from one specimen sequenced in a study of immune aging and cytomegalovirus after organ transplant. These receptors lack a known antigen. Cells were captured in microwells, and libraries were made with BD Rhapsody targeted mRNA and AbSeq chemistry. TCRdb analysed the single-cell sequencing reads with MiXCR anew, one entry per CDR3 protein. Seen here are roughly 20,000 distinct CDR3 sequences, roughly a third observed once, and the top ten hold less than 30%. Noted time point: five sample-tagged time points from pre-transplant (day -1) to day 368 post-transplant, pooled. Material: CMV peptide-activated CD4+ and CD8+ T cells sorted from blood, obtained at five time points, pooled. Subset noted: sorted CD8+CD137+ and CD4+CD154+ T cells after 11 to 13 h CMV IE-1 peptide stimulation. These receptors were obtained from a female donor who had a heart transplant and CMV viremia.

The chain combines TRBV5-6 with TRBJ1-2; TRBD1 matches at 8 bases. V gave up 4 bases and J gave up 4 bases; unmatched junction bases: 9. Germline V CDR1 and CDR2: SGHDT, YYEEEE. This CDR3 comprises 15 residues. The CDR3 coding sequence is TGTGCCAGCAGCCCACAGGGGGGCCGTTTCTATGGCTACACCTTC. Residues: CASSPQGGRFYGYTF.

As concerns this clonotype: Without the conserved terminal phenylalanine or tryptophan, this CDR3 likely stems from a read error. V is TRBV20-1 and J is TRBJ2-7, with D perhaps TRBD2 (6 bases). Germline CDR1 is DFQATT and CDR2 is SNEGSKA (reference sequence). Trimming pared 1 base from V and 4 bases from J, leaving 14 bases between. CDR3 length: 14 residues. The CDR3 here is CSARGWGDPYEQYL. The DNA of the CDR3 is TGCAGTGCTAGAGGCTGGGGGGACCCTTACGAGCAGTACCTC.

In this sample, this clonotype turned up once. The V and J genes are TRBV6-6 and TRBJ2-3, with TRBD2 matching over 13 bases. Germline CDR1 is MNHNY and CDR2 is SVGAGI (reference sequence). This CDR3 has 20 amino acids. V lost 7 bases to trimming and J lost 3 bases; unmatched junction nucleotides: 19. CDR3 loop: CASNLPGLAGSRPPTDTQYF. The CDR3 coding sequence is TGTGCCAGCAACCTACCGGGACTAGCGGGATCACGTCCCCCAACAGATACGCAGTATTTT.

This chain joins TRBV30 and TRBJ2-6, with TRBD1 matching over 8 bases. CDR1 GTSNPN and CDR2 SVGIG come from the germline V gene (reference sequence). Losses at the gene ends were 5 bases for V and 3 bases for J; bases not matched to a gene: 3. The CDR3 length is 14 residues. The CDR3 loop is CAWGTGGGANVLTF. The CDR3, as DNA: TGTGCCTGGGGGACAGGAGGTGGGGCCAACGTCCTGACTTTC.

The chain uses TRBV18 and TRBJ1-5; D not certain. V dropped 6 bases and J dropped 5 bases, with 14 bases sitting between them. The CDR3 sequence is 14 residues long. Germline-derived CDR1 and CDR2 are KGHSH and LQKENI. The chain's CDR3 is CASSPTRRHQPQHF. DNA for the CDR3: TGTGCCAGCTCGCCGACAAGGAGGCATCAGCCCCAGCATTTT.

This clonotype is judged medium-sized. The CDR3 DNA sequence: TGCGCCAGCAGACCCGACAGGGAAAATGAAGAGACCCAGTACTTC. It codes for CASRPDRENEETQYF. The J gene is TRBJ2-5, the V gene TRBV4-1; 7 positions agree with TRBD1. Losses at the gene ends were 6 bases for V and 3 bases for J; bases not matched to a gene: 10. Germline V lookup: CDR1 MGHRA, CDR2 YSYEKL. The CDR3 consists of 15 residues.

The CDR3 spells CASSFTGGGYEQYF. In DNA, the CDR3 is TGTGCCAGCAGCTTCACTGGCGGGGGCTACGAGCAGTACTTC. This rearrangement joins TRBV7-2 to TRBJ2-7, with 7 bases that match TRBD2. V lost 3 bases and J lost 3; bases outside the gene matches: 5. The CDR3 length is 14 residues. Germline V gene data show CDR1 as SGHTA and CDR2 as FQGNSA.

This clonotype came up a few times. V and J are TRBV11-2 and TRBJ2-5; 9 nucleotides agree with TRBD2. CDR3 length: 14 amino acids. Germline V CDR1 and CDR2: SGHAT, FQNNGV. J lost 10 bases, V lost 0 bases, and 6 bases had no gene match. CDR3 coding DNA: TGTGCCAGCAGCTTAGATCCCGGGACTAGCAACCAGTACTTC. Its protein is CASSLDPGTSNQYF.

This clonotype is classed as large. The rearrangement joins TRBV4-2 to TRBJ2-1; D may be TRBD2 (5 bases). V was clipped by 3 bases and J by 0 bases, with 12 bases between them. This CDR3 is 16 amino acids long. CDR1 and CDR2 (germline): LGHNA, YNFKEQ. The CDR3 here is CASSHRGEGSYNEQFF. CDR3 nucleotides: TGTGCCAGCAGCCACCGGGGAGAGGGCTCCTACAATGAGCAGTTCTTC.

This clonotype was counted ten times or more. The V gene is TRBV15, the J gene TRBJ2-5; D may be TRBD2 (5 bases). Germline CDR1 is LNHNV and CDR2 is YYDKDF (reference sequence). The CDR3 length is 17 residues. The ends were cut back, 4 bases at V and 1 base at J, with 19 bases in the middle. Here the CDR3 DNA reads TGTGCCACCAGCAAGGGTCGGGGAAGCGCGGTCCAAGAGACCCAGTACTTC. As protein: CATSKGRGSAVQETQYF.

This clonotype appeared many times. This chain links TRBV27 with TRBJ1-5; D ambiguous. CDR1 MNHEY and CDR2 SMNVEV come from the germline V gene (reference sequence). This CDR3 has 13 residues. V was trimmed by 8 bases and J by 3 bases, leaving 11 bases between them. This CDR3 is CASSLTANQPQHF. CDR3 DNA: TGTGCCAGCTCACTAACGGCCAATCAGCCCCAGCATTTT.

V gene TRBV9 combines with J gene TRBJ2-3; no firm D call. Germline loops: CDR1 SGDLS, CDR2 YYNGEE. This CDR3 has 12 residues. Deletions cut 3 bases from V and 5 bases from J, with 7 bases between. This chain's CDR3 is CASSALGDTQYF. CDR3 nucleotide sequence: TGTGCCAGCAGCGCCCTGGGAGATACGCAGTATTTT.

This clonotype is medium-sized by share. This chain uses TRBV3-1 with TRBJ2-3; unclear D gene. V lost 0 bases to trimming and J lost 1 base, with 5 bases between them. In germline, CDR1 is LGHDT, CDR2 YNNKEL (reference sequence). The CDR3 consists of 14 residues. The chain's CDR3 is CASSQDRRTDTQYF. As DNA, the CDR3 is TGTGCCAGCAGCCAAGACCGCCGCACAGATACGCAGTATTTT.

The V gene is TRBV5-1, the J gene TRBJ2-2; D possibly corresponds to TRBD1 (5 bases). Germline CDR1 reads SGHRS; CDR2 reads YFSETQ. The V end lost 0 bases, the J end lost 7 bases, and 13 bases lay between the germline ends. The CDR3 extends over 15 amino acids. This CDR3 reads CASSLEAGLGGELFF. CDR3 in DNA: TGCGCCAGCAGCTTGGAGGCAGGGCTAGGCGGGGAGCTGTTTTTT.

This clonotype was recorded a few times. The junction shows a germline mismatch at one end, possibly a read error. The chain recombines TRBV2 with TRBJ2-7, with D perhaps matching TRBD1 (5 bases). Germline values: CDR1 SNHLY, CDR2 FYNNEI. This CDR3 has 13 residues. The CDR3 DNA reads as TGTGCCAGCAGTCCTACGCAGGGTTACGAGCGGTACTTC. Its translation: CASSPTQGYERYF. Combining the CDR3 with reference TRBV2 and TRBJ2-7 gives the whole variable domain EPEVTQTPSHQVTQMGQEVILRCVPISNHLYFYWYRQILGQKVEFLVSFYNNEISEKSEIFDDQFSVERPDGSNFTLKIRSTKLEDSAMYFCASSPTQGYERYFGPGTRLTVT.

The chain couples TRBV29-1 to TRBJ1-2; 9 bases are a match to TRBD1. This CDR3 is built from 15 residues. Germline values: CDR1 SQVTM, CDR2 ANQGSEA. V shed 5 bases and J 4 bases; nucleotides not matched to a gene: 11. The CDR3 loop is CSVSGQGYNPYGYTF. In DNA, the CDR3 is TGCAGCGTTTCGGGACAGGGATACAATCCCTATGGCTACACCTTC.

The sample holds a few counts of this clonotype. The rearrangement joins TRBV15 to TRBJ2-1, with D possibly being TRBD2 (6 bases). V was trimmed by 5 bases and J by 0 bases, leaving 8 bases between them. The CDR3 is 14 amino acids. Germline V gene sequence: CDR1 LNHNV, CDR2 YYDKDF (reference sequence). Written as DNA, the CDR3 is TGTGCCACCAGCCGGGAGTACTCCTACAATGAGCAGTTCTTC. Translating it yields CATSREYSYNEQFF.

This clonotype was counted many times. This chain links TRBV7-2 with TRBJ1-5; no firm D call. The CDR3 runs to 13 residues. Germline V lookup: CDR1 SGHTA, CDR2 FQGNSA. V was clipped by 2 bases and J by 4 bases, with 6 bases between them. This CDR3 reads CASSLSQNQPQHF. The DNA for the CDR3 is TGTGCCAGCAGCTTATCACAGAATCAGCCCCAGCATTTT.

J is TRBJ1-6 and V is TRBV7-9; D gene unclear. The CDR3 consists of 14 residues. Germline CDR1 and CDR2: SEHNR and FQNEAQ (reference sequence). Trimming removed 1 base from V and 10 bases from J, with 11 bases in between. In DNA, the CDR3 is TGTGCCAGCAGCTTAGTACTTAACACATCACCCCTCCACTTT. Its protein is CASSLVLNTSPLHF.

J is TRBJ2-1 and V is TRBV7-2; no reliable D call. Germline V gene sequence: CDR1 SGHTA, CDR2 FQGNSA. This CDR3 region has 13 residues. Trimming took off 5 bases at V and 3 bases at J, with 8 bases between the two ends. CDR3 bases: TGTGCCAGCAGCCCGCACTACTACAATGAGCAGTTCTTC. It yields the protein CASSPHYYNEQFF.

This clonotype has at least ten counts. This chain links TRBV19 with TRBJ2-3, with a possible D match to TRBD2 (6 bases). V lost 3 bases, J lost 8 bases, and 12 bases lay in between. Germline CDR1 is LNHDA and CDR2 is SQIVND (reference sequence). This CDR3 has 13 amino acids. The CDR3 loop is CASSIRGVVTQYF. CDR3 coding DNA: TGTGCCAGTAGTATCCGCGGGGTGGTTACGCAGTATTTT.

This sequence joins TRBV5-1 and TRBJ2-3; 11 positions agree with TRBD1. This CDR3 spans 17 amino acids. Trimming at V came to 0 bases and at J to 1 base, leaving 4 bases not matched to a gene. Germline loops: CDR1 SGHRS, CDR2 YFSETQ. CDR3: CASSLAPGQGGTDTQYF. CDR3 sequence (DNA): TGCGCCAGCAGCTTGGCCCCGGGACAGGGGGGCACAGATACGCAGTATTTT.

This clonotype was observed once. The chain couples TRBV4-1 to TRBJ2-2; D is uncertain. V was clipped by 1 base and J by 3 bases, with 12 bases between them. The CDR3 is 16 residues long. Looked up from germline, CDR1 is MGHRA and CDR2 is YSYEKL. The CDR3 bases are TGCGCCAGCAGCCAAGGAGGATCCCCGGACACCGGGGAGCTGTTTTTT. Its protein is CASSQGGSPDTGELFF.

This chain joins TRBV7-6 and TRBJ2-2; 8 nucleotides line up with TRBD2. J was trimmed by 4 bases and V by 2 bases; bases with no gene match: 3. From germline, CDR1 is SGHVS and CDR2 FNYEAQ. CDR3 length: 15 residues. The CDR3 sequence is CASSLKREGTGELFF. The CDR3, as DNA: TGTGCCAGCAGCTTAAAACGGGAGGGCACCGGGGAGCTGTTTTTT.

This clonotype was seen more than once but under ten times. The genes are TRBV7-9 and TRBJ2-5, with TRBD2 matching 7 bases. Germline trimming cut 5 bases from V and 4 bases from J; bases unmatched to any gene: 7. CDR1 is SEHNR, CDR2 FQNEAQ, per germline (reference sequence). The CDR3 sequence is 14 residues long. The CDR3, as DNA: TGTGCCAGCAGCCGCGGGAGAGGAGGAGAGACCCAGTACTTC. Translation: CASSRGRGGETQYF.

By proportion, this clonotype is medium-sized. CDR3 DNA sequence: TGCAGTGCTCGGACAGGGGGCGCGTATTCACCCCTCCACTTT. Translating gives CSARTGGAYSPLHF. The chain has TRBV20-1 and TRBJ1-6; 11 bases are shared with TRBD1. Unmatched junction bases numbered 5, after V lost 5 bases and J lost 8 bases. The CDR3 is made up of 14 amino acids. Germline V CDR1 and CDR2: DFQATT, SNEGSKA (reference sequence).

This clonotype was detected many times. The gene calls are TRBV6-1 and TRBJ1-2; D is unclear. The germline V gene has CDR1 MNHNS and CDR2 SASEGT. V was trimmed by 6 bases and J by 0 bases, leaving 20 bases between them. The CDR3 loop spans 17 amino acids. CDR3 loop: CASSGTGPSPTNYGYTF. CDR3 sequence (DNA): TGTGCCAGCAGCGGCACCGGGCCCTCACCTACTAACTATGGCTACACCTTC.

This clonotype was picked up many times. The DNA of the CDR3 is TGCAGTGCTACCCGGACTAGCGGGGGGGCCACTGATACGCAGTATTTT. Encoded protein: CSATRTSGGATDTQYF. The chain is built from TRBV20-1 and TRBJ2-3, with 15 nucleotides matching TRBD2. Germline CDR1 is DFQATT and CDR2 is SNEGSKA (reference sequence). The CDR3 loop spans 16 amino acids. V was pared by 4 bases and J by 6 bases, with 8 bases of the junction left unmatched.

This clonotype was seen ten or more times. The V gene is TRBV15, the J gene TRBJ1-1; D is unresolved. Trimming shortened V by 3 bases and J by 1 base, and 3 bases separated the two germline ends. The germline CDR1 and CDR2 sequences are LNHNV and YYDKDF (reference sequence). The CDR3 spans 12 residues. CDR3 nucleotide sequence: TGTGCCACCAGCAGGGCGAACACTGAAGCTTTCTTT. Its protein product is CATSRANTEAFF.

This clonotype was observed at least ten times. This chain uses TRBV2 with TRBJ2-5, with 9 bases lining up with TRBD2. Per germline, CDR1 SNHLY and CDR2 FYNNEI. The junction had 4 bases not matched to a gene; V was cut back by 3 bases and J by 5 bases. CDR3 length equals 14 residues. The CDR3 DNA reads TGTGCCAGCAGTGAGGGACTAGCTCTCGAGACCCAGTACTTC. Its translation is CASSEGLALETQYF.

CDR3 nucleotide sequence: TGTGCCAGCAGCTTCGATTATGTAACGGACCATAACTATGGCTACACCTTC. Residues: CASSFDYVTDHNYGYTF. The chain combines TRBV12-3 or TRBV12-4 with TRBJ1-2; D is unclear. CDR3 length equals 17 residues. With 6 bases removed from V and 1 base from J, the gap between germline ends came to 21 bases.